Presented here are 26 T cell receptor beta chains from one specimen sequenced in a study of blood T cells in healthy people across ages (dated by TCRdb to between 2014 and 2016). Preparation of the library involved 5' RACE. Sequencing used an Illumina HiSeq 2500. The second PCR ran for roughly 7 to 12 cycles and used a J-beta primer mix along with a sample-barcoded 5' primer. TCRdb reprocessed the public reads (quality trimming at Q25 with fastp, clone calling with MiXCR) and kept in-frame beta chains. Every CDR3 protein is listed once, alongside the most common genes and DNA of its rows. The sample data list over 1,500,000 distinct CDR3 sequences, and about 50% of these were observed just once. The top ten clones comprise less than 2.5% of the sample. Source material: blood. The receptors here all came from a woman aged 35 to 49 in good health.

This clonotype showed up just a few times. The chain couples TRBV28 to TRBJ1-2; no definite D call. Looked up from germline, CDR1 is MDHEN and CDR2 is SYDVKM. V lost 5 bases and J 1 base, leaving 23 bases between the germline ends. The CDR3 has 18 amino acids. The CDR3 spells CASSTLDRTREDNYGYTF. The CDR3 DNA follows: TGTGCCAGCAGTACCTTGGACCGGACCAGAGAAGATAACTATGGCTACACCTTC.

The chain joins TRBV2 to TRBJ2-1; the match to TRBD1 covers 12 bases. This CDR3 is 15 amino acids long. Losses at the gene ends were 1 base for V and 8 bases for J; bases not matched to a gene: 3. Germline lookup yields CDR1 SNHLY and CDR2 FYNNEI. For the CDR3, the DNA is TGTGCCAGCAGTGAAGTGGGACAGGGGGCCGATGAGCAGTTCTTC. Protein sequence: CASSEVGQGADEQFF.

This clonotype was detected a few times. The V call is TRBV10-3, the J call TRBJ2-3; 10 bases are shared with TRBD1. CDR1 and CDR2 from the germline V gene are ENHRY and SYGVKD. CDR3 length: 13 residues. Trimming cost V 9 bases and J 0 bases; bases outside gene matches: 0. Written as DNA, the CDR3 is TGTGCCATGGGACAGGGGAGCACAGATACGCAGTATTTT. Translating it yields CAMGQGSTDTQYF.

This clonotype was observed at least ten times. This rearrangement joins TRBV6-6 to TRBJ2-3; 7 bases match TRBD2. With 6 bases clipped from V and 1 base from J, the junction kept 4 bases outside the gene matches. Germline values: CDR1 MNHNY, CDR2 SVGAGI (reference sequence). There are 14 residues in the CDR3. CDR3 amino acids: CASRPAGGTDTQYF. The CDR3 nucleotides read TGTGCCAGCAGGCCCGCGGGGGGCACAGATACGCAGTATTTT.

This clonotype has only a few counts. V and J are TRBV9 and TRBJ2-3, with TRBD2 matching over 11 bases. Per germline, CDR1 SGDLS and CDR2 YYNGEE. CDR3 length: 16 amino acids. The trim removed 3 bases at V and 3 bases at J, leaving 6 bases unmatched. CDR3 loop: CASSAQLAGVTDTQYF. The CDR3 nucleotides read TGTGCCAGCAGCGCTCAACTAGCGGGGGTTACAGATACGCAGTATTTT. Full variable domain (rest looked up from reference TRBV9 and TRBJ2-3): DSGVTQTPKHLITATGQRVTLRCSPRSGDLSVYWYQQSLDQGLQFLIQYYNGEERAKGNILERFSAQQFPDLHSELNLSSLELGDSALYFCASSAQLAGVTDTQYFGPGTRLTVL.

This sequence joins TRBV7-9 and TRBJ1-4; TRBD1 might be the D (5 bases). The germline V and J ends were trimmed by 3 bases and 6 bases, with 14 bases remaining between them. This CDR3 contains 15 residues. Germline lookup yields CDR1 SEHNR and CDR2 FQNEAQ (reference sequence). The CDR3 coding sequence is TGTGCCAGCAGCTTTGATCTAGGAGGGGATGAAAAACTGTTTTTT. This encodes CASSFDLGGDEKLFF.

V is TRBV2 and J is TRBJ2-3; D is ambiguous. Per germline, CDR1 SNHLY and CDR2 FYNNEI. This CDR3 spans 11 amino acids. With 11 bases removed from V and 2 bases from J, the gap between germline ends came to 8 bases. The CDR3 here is CAGETTDTQYF. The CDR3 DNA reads TGTGCCGGAGAAACCACAGATACGCAGTATTTT. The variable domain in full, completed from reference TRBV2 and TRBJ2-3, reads EPEVTQTPSHQVTQMGQEVILRCVPISNHLYFYWYRQILGQKVEFLVSFYNNEISEKSEIFDDQFSVERPDGSNFTLKIRSTKLEDSAMYFCAGETTDTQYFGPGTRLTVL.

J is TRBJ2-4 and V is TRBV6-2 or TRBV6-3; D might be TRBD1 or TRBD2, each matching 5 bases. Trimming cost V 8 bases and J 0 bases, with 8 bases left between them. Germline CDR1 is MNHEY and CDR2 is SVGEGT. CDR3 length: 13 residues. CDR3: CASGGVAKNIQYF. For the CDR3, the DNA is TGTGCCAGCGGGGGAGTAGCCAAAAACATTCAGTACTTC.

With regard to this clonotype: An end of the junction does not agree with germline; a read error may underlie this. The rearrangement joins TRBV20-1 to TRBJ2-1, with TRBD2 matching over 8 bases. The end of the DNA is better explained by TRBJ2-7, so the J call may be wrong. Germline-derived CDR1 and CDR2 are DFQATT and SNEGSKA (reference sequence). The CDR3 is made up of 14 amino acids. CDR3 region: CSARDSGGANEQYF. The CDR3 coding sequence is TGCAGTGCCAGAGATTCCGGGGGGGCCAATGAGCAGTACTTC.

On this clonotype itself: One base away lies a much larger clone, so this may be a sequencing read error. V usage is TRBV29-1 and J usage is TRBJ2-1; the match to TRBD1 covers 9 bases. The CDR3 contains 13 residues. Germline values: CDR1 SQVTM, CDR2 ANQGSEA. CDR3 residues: CGVAGQGYNEQFF. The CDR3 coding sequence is TGCGGCGTTGCGGGACAGGGCTACAATGAGCAGTTCTTC.

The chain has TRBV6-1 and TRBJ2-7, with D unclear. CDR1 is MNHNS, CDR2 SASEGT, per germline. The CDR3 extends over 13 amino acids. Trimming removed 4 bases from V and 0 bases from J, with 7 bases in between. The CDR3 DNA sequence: TGTGCCAGCAGTGGAGCTCCCTCCTACGAGCAGTACTTC. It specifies CASSGAPSYEQYF.

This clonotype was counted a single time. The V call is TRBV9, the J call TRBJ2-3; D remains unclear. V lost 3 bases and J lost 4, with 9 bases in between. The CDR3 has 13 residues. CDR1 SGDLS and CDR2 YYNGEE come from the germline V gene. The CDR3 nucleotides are TGTGCCAGCAGCGCGAGGCATTCAGATACGCAGTATTTT. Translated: CASSARHSDTQYF.

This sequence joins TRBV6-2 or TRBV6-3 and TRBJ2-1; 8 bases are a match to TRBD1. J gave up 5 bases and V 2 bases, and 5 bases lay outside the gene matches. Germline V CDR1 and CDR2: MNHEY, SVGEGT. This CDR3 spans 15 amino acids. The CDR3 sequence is CASSYEGTGDNEQFF. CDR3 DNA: TGTGCCAGCAGTTACGAGGGGACAGGAGACAATGAGCAGTTCTTC.

DNA of the CDR3: TGTGCCAGCAGTGAAAGCGGCAGGATAGGTGAGCAGTACTTC. It yields the protein CASSESGRIGEQYF. The J gene is TRBJ2-5, the V gene TRBV6-1, with D perhaps TRBD2 (5 bases). Trimming pared 2 bases from V and 11 bases from J, leaving 18 bases between. Germline V CDR1 and CDR2: MNHNS, SASEGT. The CDR3 totals 14 residues.

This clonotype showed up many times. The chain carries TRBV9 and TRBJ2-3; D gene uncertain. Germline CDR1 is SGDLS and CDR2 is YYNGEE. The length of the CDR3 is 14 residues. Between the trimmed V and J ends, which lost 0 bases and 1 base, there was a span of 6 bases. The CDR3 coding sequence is TGTGCCAGCAGCGTAGGTAGTGGCACAGATACGCAGTATTTT. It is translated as CASSVGSGTDTQYF.

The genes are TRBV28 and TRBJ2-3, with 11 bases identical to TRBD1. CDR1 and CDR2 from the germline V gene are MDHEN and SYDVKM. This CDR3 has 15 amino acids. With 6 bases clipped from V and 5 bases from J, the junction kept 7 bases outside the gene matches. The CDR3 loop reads CASRTGQGAGDTQYF. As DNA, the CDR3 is TGTGCCAGCAGGACCGGACAGGGGGCGGGAGATACGCAGTATTTT.

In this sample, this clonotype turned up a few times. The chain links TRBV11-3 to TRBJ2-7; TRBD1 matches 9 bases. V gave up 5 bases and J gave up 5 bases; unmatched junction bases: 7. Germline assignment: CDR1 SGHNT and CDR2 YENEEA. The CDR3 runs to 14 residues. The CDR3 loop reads CASSPGQGSHEQYF. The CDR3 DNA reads TGTGCCAGCAGCCCGGGACAGGGTTCCCACGAGCAGTACTTC.

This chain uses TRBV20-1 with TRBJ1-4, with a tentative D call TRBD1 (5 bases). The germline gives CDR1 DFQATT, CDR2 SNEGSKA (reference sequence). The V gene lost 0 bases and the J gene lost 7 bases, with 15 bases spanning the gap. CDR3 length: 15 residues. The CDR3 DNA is TGCAGTGCTAGAGATACGACAGTTAGCGTTGAAAAACTGTTTTTT. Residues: CSARDTTVSVEKLFF.

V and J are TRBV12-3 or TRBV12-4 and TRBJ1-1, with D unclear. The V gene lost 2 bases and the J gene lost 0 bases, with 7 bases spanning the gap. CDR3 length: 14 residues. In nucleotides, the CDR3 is TGTGCCAGCAGTTTAAACAGCATGAACACTGAAGCTTTCTTT. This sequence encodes CASSLNSMNTEAFF.

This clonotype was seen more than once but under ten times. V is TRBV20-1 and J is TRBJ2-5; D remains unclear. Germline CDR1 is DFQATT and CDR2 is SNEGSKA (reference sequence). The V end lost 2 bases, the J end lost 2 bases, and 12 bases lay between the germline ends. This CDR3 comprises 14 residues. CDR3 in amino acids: CSARKPTAQETQYF. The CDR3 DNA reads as TGCAGTGCTAGAAAACCGACGGCGCAAGAGACCCAGTACTTC.

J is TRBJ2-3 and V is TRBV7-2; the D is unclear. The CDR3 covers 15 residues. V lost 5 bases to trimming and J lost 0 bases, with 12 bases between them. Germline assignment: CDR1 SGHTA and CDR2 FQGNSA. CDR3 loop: CASSPWASSTDTQYF. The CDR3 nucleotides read TGTGCCAGCAGCCCTTGGGCTTCTAGCACAGATACGCAGTATTTT.

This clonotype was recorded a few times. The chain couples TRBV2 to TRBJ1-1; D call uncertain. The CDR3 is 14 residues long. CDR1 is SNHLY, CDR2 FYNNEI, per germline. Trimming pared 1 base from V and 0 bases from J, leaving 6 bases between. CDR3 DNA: TGTGCCAGCAGTGAAGGACGCATGAACACTGAAGCTTTCTTT. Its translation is CASSEGRMNTEAFF.

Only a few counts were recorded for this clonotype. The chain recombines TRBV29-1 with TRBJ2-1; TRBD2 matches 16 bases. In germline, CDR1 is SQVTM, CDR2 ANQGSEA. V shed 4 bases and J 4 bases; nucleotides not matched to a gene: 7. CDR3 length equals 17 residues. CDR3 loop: CSVGGLAGGLFYNEQFF. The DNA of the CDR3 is TGCAGCGTTGGGGGACTAGCGGGGGGGCTGTTTTACAATGAGCAGTTCTTC.

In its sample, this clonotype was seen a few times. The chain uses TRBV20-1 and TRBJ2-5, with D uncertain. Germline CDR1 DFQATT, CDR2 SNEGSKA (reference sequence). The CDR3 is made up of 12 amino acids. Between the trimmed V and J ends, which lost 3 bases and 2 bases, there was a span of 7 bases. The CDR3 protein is CSAREPQETQYF. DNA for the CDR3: TGCAGTGCTAGGGAACCACAAGAGACCCAGTACTTC.

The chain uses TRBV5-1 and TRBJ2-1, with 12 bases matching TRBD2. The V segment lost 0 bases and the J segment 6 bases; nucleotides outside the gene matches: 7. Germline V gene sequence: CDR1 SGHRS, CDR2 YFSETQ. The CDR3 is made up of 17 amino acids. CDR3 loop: CASSLATSGGPINEQFF. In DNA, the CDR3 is TGCGCCAGCAGCTTGGCTACTAGCGGGGGGCCAATCAATGAGCAGTTCTTC.

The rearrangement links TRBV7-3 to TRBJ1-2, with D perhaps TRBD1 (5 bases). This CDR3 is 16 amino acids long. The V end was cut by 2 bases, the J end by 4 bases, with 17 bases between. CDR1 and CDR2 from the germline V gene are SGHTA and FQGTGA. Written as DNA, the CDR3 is TGTGCCAGCAGCTTAGGGGAGAGTCGGGGGGGCTATGGCTACACCTTC. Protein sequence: CASSLGESRGGYGYTF.